This is a list of T cell receptor beta chains from one sample in a study of response to subunit inactivated influenza vaccine. TCRdb re-called the RT-PCR reads with MiXCR, one entry per CDR3 protein. The table shows 700,000 to 900,000 distinct CDR3 sequences, with approximately 21% occurring only once. The specimen was PBMCs from blood, collected roughly 5 days after vaccination. Receptor source: a man aged 45 to 65 who received an inactivated influenza vaccine. CDR3s include the opening cysteine and the closing phenylalanine or tryptophan.

j_call v_call cdr3_aa
TRBJ2-1 TRBV29-1 CSVGLAGGPYNEQFF
TRBJ1-2 TRBV28 CASSRRDRLSYGYTF
TRBJ2-7 TRBV7-9 CASSLVTGIHSYEQYF
TRBJ1-1 TRBV25-1 CASSRGGWETEAFF
TRBJ2-5 TRBV5-1 CASTTGTQRETQYF
TRBJ2-5 TRBV4-2 CASSQRPGNQETQYF
TRBJ2-5 TRBV9 CASSDGTSGGTQETQYF
TRBJ2-1 TRBV11-2 CASSLDQVGSGNEQFF
TRBJ2-5 TRBV29-1 CSVQGTGIMGGQETQYF
TRBJ2-3 TRBV9 CASSVGLLSTDTQYF
TRBJ2-1 TRBV4-1 CASSQWRSSYNEQFF
TRBJ2-3 TRBV10-3 CAISGVGSGALGTDTQYF
TRBJ2-3 TRBV2 CASSDRRAGTDTQYF
TRBJ2-7 TRBV10-3 CAISETGKWYEQYF
TRBJ1-6 TRBV7-9 CASSSPDRGNSPLHF
TRBJ2-4 TRBV29-1 CSVGAGPYEAKNIQYF
TRBJ2-7 TRBV5-6 CASSSRLAGGSTEQYF
TRBJ1-2 TRBV6-1 CASSEKGRGYTF
TRBJ2-7 TRBV28 CASIGQAAYEQYF
TRBJ1-1 TRBV25-1 CASSDGTVTEAFF
TRBJ2-2 TRBV24-1 CATSSAGDTGELFF